These 30 T cell receptor beta chains were all obtained from the same sample, sequenced in a study of cytomegalovirus exposure and HLA in healthy donors. Use of 60 Vbeta and 13 Jbeta primers characterized the PCR. Clones were read by immunoSEQ multiplex PCR, and TCRdb kept only the in-frame ones, dropping some. The table has over 100,000 clones, over 60% seen once. The material sequenced was PBMCs. These receptors originate from a young man in good health and CMV-seropositive.

The chain carries TRBV6-1 and TRBJ2-6; possible D gene TRBD2, 6 bases. Trimming stripped 11 bases from V and 1 base from J, with 15 bases between. CDR3 length: 15 residues. Germline CDR1 MNHNS, CDR2 SASEGT. DNA of the CDR3: TGTGCCGCCTCCGGGGGTGGGTCTGGGGCCAACGTCCTGACTTTC. Protein sequence: CAASGGGSGANVLTF.

This chain connects TRBV29-1 to TRBJ2-7, with 11 bases that match TRBD2. The CDR3 runs to 14 residues. CDR1 is SQVTM, CDR2 ANQGSEA, per germline. V lost 5 bases to trimming and J lost 3 bases; unmatched junction nucleotides: 6. The chain's CDR3 is CSVLLGLADYEQYF. In DNA, the CDR3 is TGCAGCGTTCTGTTGGGACTAGCGGACTACGAGCAGTACTTC.

The chain employs TRBV28 and TRBJ1-3, with D possibly TRBD1 on 6 matching bases. Germline-derived CDR1 and CDR2 are MDHEN and SYDVKM. V was pared by 7 bases and J by 1 base, with 14 bases between. This CDR3 spans 15 amino acids. The CDR3 spells CASTPQGMSGNTIYF. CDR3 DNA sequence: TGTGCCAGCACGCCACAGGGTATGTCTGGAAACACCATATATTTT.

The V and J genes are TRBV19 and TRBJ2-7, with 10 bases matching TRBD1. CDR1 and CDR2 (germline): LNHDA, SQIVND (reference sequence). Trimming cost V 1 base and J 7 bases; bases outside gene matches: 4. The CDR3 runs to 14 residues. The CDR3 DNA sequence: TGTGCCAGTAGTATAGGACAGGGGGCGCAGGAGCAGTACTTC. The encoded protein is CASSIGQGAQEQYF.

V is TRBV5-6 and J is TRBJ1-2; unclear D gene. CDR1 and CDR2 from the germline V gene are SGHDT and YYEEEE. Between the trimmed V and J ends, which lost 4 bases and 5 bases, there was a span of 15 bases. The length of the CDR3 is 14 residues. This chain's CDR3 is CASSPTGEWYGYTF. DNA of the CDR3: TGTGCCAGCAGCCCGACCGGGGAGTGGTATGGCTACACCTTC.

This chain connects TRBV2 to TRBJ1-5; the D gene is possibly TRBD1 (5 bases). V was pared by 2 bases and J by 0 bases, with 11 bases between. Germline CDR1 and CDR2: SNHLY and FYNNEI. The CDR3 loop spans 16 amino acids. CDR3: CASSERGHDSNQPQHF. In DNA form, the CDR3 reads TGTGCCAGCAGTGAAAGAGGACACGATAGCAATCAGCCCCAGCATTTT.

V and J are TRBV5-4 and TRBJ2-7, with D tentatively TRBD1 (5 bases). Germline V lookup: CDR1 SGHNT, CDR2 YYREEE (reference sequence). The V end was cut by 0 bases, the J end by 5 bases, with 15 bases between. The CDR3 is 15 residues long. The CDR3 DNA reads TGTGCCAGCAGCTTGGGTCAGGGATTAGGAAACGAGCAGTACTTC. Encoded protein: CASSLGQGLGNEQYF.

This clone appeared a few times. This CDR3 reads CASRITGGSYNSPLHF. The CDR3 DNA reads as TGTGCCAGCAGAATTACAGGGGGCTCCTATAATTCACCCCTCCACTTT. The chain has TRBV2 and TRBJ1-6; 8 positions agree with TRBD1. This CDR3 has 16 amino acids. Per the germline V gene, CDR1 is SNHLY and CDR2 is FYNNEI. J gave up 0 bases and V 6 bases, and 4 bases lay outside the gene matches.

In regard to this clone: The junction does not match germline at one end; this may be a read error. This chain uses TRBV5-1 with TRBJ2-1; possible D gene TRBD2, 6 bases. This CDR3 is built from 13 residues. Germline V CDR1 and CDR2: SGHRS, YFSETQ. CDR3 sequence reads: CASSLATSPRWIF. As DNA, the CDR3 is TGCGCCAGCAGCTTGGCCACTAGCCCTCGTTGGATCTTC.

V usage is TRBV2 and J usage is TRBJ1-6; 10 bases are a match to TRBD1. Germline loops: CDR1 SNHLY, CDR2 FYNNEI. CDR3 length: 15 amino acids. V shed 2 bases, J shed 7 bases, and the junction held 2 bases outside the gene matches. The CDR3 spells CASSELGQGNSPLHF. CDR3 coding DNA: TGTGCCAGCAGTGAATTGGGACAGGGGAATTCACCCCTCCACTTT.

This clone is a singleton in its sample. The chain combines TRBV27 with TRBJ2-5; 9 bases map to TRBD2. The CDR3 totals 14 residues. The germline CDR1 and CDR2 sequences are MNHEY and SMNVEV (reference sequence). Trimming took 2 bases from V and 5 from J; bases not matched to a gene: 3. The chain's CDR3 is CASSLAGGPETQYF. As DNA, the CDR3 is TGTGCCAGCAGTTTAGCGGGGGGGCCCGAGACCCAGTACTTC.

The V call is TRBV27, the J call TRBJ2-5; 8 bases are shared with TRBD2. This CDR3 has 14 amino acids. V lost 2 bases, J lost 5 bases, and 4 bases stayed unmatched. Germline V gene lookup returns CDR1 MNHEY and CDR2 SMNVEV (reference sequence). The CDR3 sequence is CASSLRGGRETQYF. The CDR3 nucleotides are TGTGCCAGCAGTTTACGGGGGGGCCGGGAGACCCAGTACTTC.

V gene TRBV9 combines with J gene TRBJ2-2, with 7 bases that match TRBD1. Trimming cost V 3 bases and J 7 bases; bases outside gene matches: 9. The germline gives CDR1 SGDLS, CDR2 YYNGEE. CDR3 length equals 15 residues. The CDR3 DNA reads as TGTGCCAGCAGCGCCCTGACAGGGCAGGGCGGGGAGCTGTTTTTT. Its protein is CASSALTGQGGELFF.

The rearrangement links TRBV5-4 to TRBJ2-2; 7 bases align to TRBD1. V dropped 4 bases and J dropped 6; count of bases not matched to a gene: 9. Germline V gene lookup returns CDR1 SGHNT and CDR2 YYREEE (reference sequence). This CDR3 is 15 amino acids long. The CDR3 loop reads CASSEIDRVAGELFF. The CDR3 nucleotides are TGTGCCAGCAGCGAAATAGACAGGGTGGCCGGGGAGCTGTTTTTT.

There are a few counts of this clone. The rearrangement uses TRBV11-2 and TRBJ1-6, with 7 bases that match TRBD1. Germline trimming cut 5 bases from V and 5 bases from J; bases unmatched to any gene: 12. This CDR3 spans 17 amino acids. Germline V CDR1 and CDR2: SGHAT, FQNNGV. The CDR3 loop reads CASSPPSGGVHNSPLHF. CDR3 DNA sequence: TGTGCCAGCAGCCCTCCATCAGGGGGAGTACATAATTCACCCCTCCACTTT.

The CDR3 region is CASSQERTNNEQFF. CDR3 DNA: TGCGCCAGCAGCCAAGAGAGGACTAACAATGAGCAGTTCTTC. The rearrangement uses TRBV4-3 and TRBJ2-1; TRBD2 might be the D (6 bases). Germline CDR1 and CDR2: LGHNA and YSLEER. Between the trimmed V and J ends, which lost 0 bases and 5 bases, there was a span of 8 bases. The CDR3 runs to 14 residues.

This chain joins TRBV18 and TRBJ2-5, with TRBD2 as a possible D gene (6 bases). The tail of the sequence fits TRBJ2-7 better, so the J call may be wrong. Germline CDR1 and CDR2: KGHSH and LQKENI. The CDR3 runs to 14 residues. CDR3 in amino acids: CASSPEGRNYEQYF. In DNA form, the CDR3 reads TGTGCCAGCTCACCGGAAGGGAGGAACTACGAGCAGTACTTC.

V gene TRBV7-9 combines with J gene TRBJ2-3; 13 positions match TRBD2. The CDR3 length is 19 residues. CDR1 is SEHNR, CDR2 FQNEAQ, per germline (reference sequence). V dropped 5 bases and J dropped 0; count of bases not matched to a gene: 11. This CDR3 reads CASSPRLAGGYTSTDTQYF. In nucleotides, the CDR3 is TGTGCCAGCAGCCCGCGACTAGCGGGGGGTTATACTAGCACAGATACGCAGTATTTT. Supplemented by reference TRBV7-9 and TRBJ2-3, the full variable domain reads DTGVSQNPRHKITKRGQNVTFRCDPISEHNRLYWYRQTLGQGPEFLTYFQNEAQLEKSRLLSDRFSAERPKGSFSTLEIQRTEQGDSAMYLCASSPRLAGGYTSTDTQYFGPGTRLTVL.

The rearrangement uses TRBV19 and TRBJ1-1; TRBD1 agrees at 10 bases. The ends lost 3 bases at V and 1 base at J; junction bases unmatched: 8. Germline V lookup: CDR1 LNHDA, CDR2 SQIVND (reference sequence). The CDR3 covers 17 residues. CDR3 loop: CASSISGTGDPNTEAFF. CDR3 nucleotides: TGTGCCAGTAGTATCTCCGGGACAGGGGATCCGAACACTGAAGCTTTCTTT.

V and J are TRBV15 and TRBJ1-5; 9 bases fit TRBD1. The CDR3 contains 16 residues. Germline CDR1 and CDR2: LNHNV and YYDKDF (reference sequence). Trimming took 1 base from V and 6 from J; bases not matched to a gene: 7. The CDR3 reads CATSRVGTGWVQPQHF. The CDR3 DNA follows: TGTGCCACCAGCAGAGTGGGGACAGGGTGGGTTCAGCCCCAGCATTTT. The full variable domain, in which reference TRBV15 and TRBJ1-5 provide the parts outside the CDR3, is DAMVIQNPRYQVTQFGKPVTLSCSQTLNHNVMYWYQQKSSQAPKLLFHYYDKDFNNEADTPDNFQSRRPNTSFCFLDIRSPGLGDTAMYLCATSRVGTGWVQPQHFGDGTRLSIL.

The rearrangement links TRBV6-1 to TRBJ1-5; possibly TRBD1 for D (6 bases). The CDR3 is 15 residues long. V shed 5 bases and J shed 0 bases, with 11 bases lying between them. Per the germline V gene, CDR1 is MNHNS and CDR2 is SASEGT. The CDR3: CASSLDSSSNQPQHF. The CDR3 nucleotides read TGTGCCAGCAGTTTGGACAGTTCTAGCAATCAGCCCCAGCATTTT.

This clone was found a few times. The chain uses TRBV5-1 and TRBJ2-3; the match to TRBD2 covers 7 bases. The ends lost 0 bases at V and 5 bases at J; junction bases unmatched: 3. The length of the CDR3 is 14 residues. Germline V lookup: CDR1 SGHRS, CDR2 YFSETQ. CDR3 sequence (DNA): TGCGCCAGCAGCTTGGCGGGGAGGGGAGATACGCAGTATTTT. Translating gives CASSLAGRGDTQYF.

The chain couples TRBV6-6 to TRBJ2-7; the D is unclear. Germline CDR1 reads MNHNY; CDR2 reads SVGAGI (reference sequence). V dropped 2 bases and J dropped 7 bases, with 6 bases sitting between them. This CDR3 has 11 amino acids. The CDR3 DNA is TGTGCCAGCAGTTACGTCGGGGAGCAGTACTTC. It specifies CASSYVGEQYF.

This rearrangement joins TRBV6-1 to TRBJ2-5; the D is unclear. Looked up from germline, CDR1 is MNHNS and CDR2 is SASEGT. The V and J ends lost 2 bases and 8 bases respectively, with 9 bases between them. This CDR3 has 12 residues. CDR3 amino acids: CASSERLGTQYF. CDR3 nucleotides: TGTGCCAGCAGTGAAAGACTCGGAACCCAGTACTTC.

The sample holds a few counts of this clone. The chain combines TRBV5-1 with TRBJ1-5, with 11 nucleotides matching TRBD1. With V trimmed by 4 bases and J by 3 bases, 6 bases remained unmatched. CDR3 length equals 16 residues. The germline CDR1 and CDR2 sequences are SGHRS and YFSETQ. CDR3 region: CASSAGTGGNNQPQHF. The CDR3 coding sequence is TGCGCCAGCAGCGCGGGGACAGGGGGAAACAATCAGCCCCAGCATTTT.

The chain joins TRBV5-5 to TRBJ1-1; 8 bases agree with TRBD1. Germline CDR1 is SGHKS and CDR2 is YYEKEE (reference sequence). V was clipped by 0 bases and J by 6 bases; unmatched bases: 7. This CDR3 has 15 amino acids. CDR3 DNA sequence: TGTGCCAGCAGCTTGGCCGTAGGACAGGGCGCTGAAGCTTTCTTT. Translating gives CASSLAVGQGAEAFF.

The chain recombines TRBV9 with TRBJ2-1; TRBD1 agrees at 8 bases. Trimming cost V 4 bases and J 7 bases; bases outside gene matches: 13. Germline CDR1 and CDR2: SGDLS and YYNGEE. The CDR3 totals 16 residues. The chain's CDR3 is CASSPVGQGKRNEQFF. The DNA of the CDR3 is TGTGCCAGCAGCCCGGTCGGACAGGGAAAAAGGAATGAGCAGTTCTTC. The full variable domain, in which reference TRBV9 and TRBJ2-1 provide the parts outside the CDR3, is DSGVTQTPKHLITATGQRVTLRCSPRSGDLSVYWYQQSLDQGLQFLIQYYNGEERAKGNILERFSAQQFPDLHSELNLSSLELGDSALYFCASSPVGQGKRNEQFFGPGTRLTVL.

The gene calls are TRBV2 and TRBJ1-6; 9 bases are shared with TRBD1. Unmatched junction bases numbered 5, after V lost 8 bases and J lost 9 bases. This CDR3 region has 13 residues. Germline CDR1 is SNHLY and CDR2 is FYNNEI. CDR3 residues: CASRNRGPSPLHF. DNA of the CDR3: TGTGCCAGCCGAAACAGGGGGCCTTCACCCCTCCACTTT. The full variable domain, its missing parts supplied by reference TRBV2 and TRBJ1-6, is EPEVTQTPSHQVTQMGQEVILRCVPISNHLYFYWYRQILGQKVEFLVSFYNNEISEKSEIFDDQFSVERPDGSNFTLKIRSTKLEDSAMYFCASRNRGPSPLHFGNGTRLTVT.

This chain uses TRBV7-6 with TRBJ2-7; D remains ambiguous. From germline, CDR1 is SGHVS and CDR2 FNYEAQ. V was pared by 1 base and J by 0 bases, with 7 bases between. The CDR3 extends over 14 amino acids. CDR3 loop: CASSLEYSSYEQYF. The CDR3 DNA sequence: TGTGCCAGCAGCTTAGAGTACAGCTCCTACGAGCAGTACTTC.

J is TRBJ2-2 and V is TRBV7-7; 8 nucleotides match TRBD1. The CDR3 contains 16 residues. Losses at the gene ends were 5 bases for V and 4 bases for J; bases not matched to a gene: 9. Germline-derived CDR1 and CDR2 are SSHAT and FNYEAQ (reference sequence). In nucleotides, the CDR3 is TGTGCCAGCAGCCCCTCGACAGGGGTCTCCACCGGGGAGCTGTTTTTT. This translates into CASSPSTGVSTGELFF.